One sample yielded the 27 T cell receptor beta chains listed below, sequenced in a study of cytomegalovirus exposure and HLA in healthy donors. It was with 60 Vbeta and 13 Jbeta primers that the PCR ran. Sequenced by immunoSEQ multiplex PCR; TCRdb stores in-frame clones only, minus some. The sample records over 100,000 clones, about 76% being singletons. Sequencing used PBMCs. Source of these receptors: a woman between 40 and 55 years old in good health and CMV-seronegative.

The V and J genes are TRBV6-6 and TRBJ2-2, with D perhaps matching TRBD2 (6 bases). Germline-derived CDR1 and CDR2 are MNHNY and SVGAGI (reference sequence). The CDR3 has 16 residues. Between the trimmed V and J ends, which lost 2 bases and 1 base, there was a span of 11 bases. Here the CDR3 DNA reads TGTGCCAGCAGTTACATCGGCGGGGTGAACACCGGGGAGCTGTTTTTT. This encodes CASSYIGGVNTGELFF.

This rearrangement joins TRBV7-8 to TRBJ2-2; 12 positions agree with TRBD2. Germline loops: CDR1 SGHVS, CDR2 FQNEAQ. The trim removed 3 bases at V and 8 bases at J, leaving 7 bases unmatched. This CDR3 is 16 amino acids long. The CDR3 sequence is CASSFVTSGGPGELFF. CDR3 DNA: TGTGCCAGCAGCTTCGTAACTAGCGGGGGGCCTGGGGAGCTGTTTTTT.

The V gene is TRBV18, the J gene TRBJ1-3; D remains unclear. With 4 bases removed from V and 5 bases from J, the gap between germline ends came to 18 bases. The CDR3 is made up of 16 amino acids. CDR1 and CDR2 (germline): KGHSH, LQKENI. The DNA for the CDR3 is TGTGCCAGCTCACGGGAGCGAGCAGGACGAAGAAACACCATATATTTT. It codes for CASSRERAGRRNTIYF.

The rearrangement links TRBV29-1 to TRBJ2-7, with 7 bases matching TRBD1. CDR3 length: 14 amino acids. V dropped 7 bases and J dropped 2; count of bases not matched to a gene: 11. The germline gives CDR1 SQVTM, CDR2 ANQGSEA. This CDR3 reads CSAAQGESTYEQYF. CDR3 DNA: TGCAGCGCTGCCCAGGGGGAGAGTACCTACGAGCAGTACTTC.

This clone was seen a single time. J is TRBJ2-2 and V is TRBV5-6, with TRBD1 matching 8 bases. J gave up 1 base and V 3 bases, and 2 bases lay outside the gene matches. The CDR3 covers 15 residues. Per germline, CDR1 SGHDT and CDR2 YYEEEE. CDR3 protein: CASSWTGKNTGELFF. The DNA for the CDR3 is TGTGCCAGCAGCTGGACAGGGAAGAACACCGGGGAGCTGTTTTTT.

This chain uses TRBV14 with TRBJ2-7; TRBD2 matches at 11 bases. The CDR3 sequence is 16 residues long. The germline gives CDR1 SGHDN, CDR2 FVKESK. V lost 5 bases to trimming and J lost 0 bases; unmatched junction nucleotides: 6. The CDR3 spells CASSETSGVSSYEQYF. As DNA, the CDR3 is TGTGCCAGCAGCGAGACTAGCGGGGTGAGCTCCTACGAGCAGTACTTC.

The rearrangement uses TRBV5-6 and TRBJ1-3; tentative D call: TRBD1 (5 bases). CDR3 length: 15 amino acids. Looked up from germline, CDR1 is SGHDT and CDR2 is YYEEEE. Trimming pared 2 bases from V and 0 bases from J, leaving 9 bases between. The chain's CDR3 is CASSFDSVSGNTIYF. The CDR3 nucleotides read TGTGCCAGCAGCTTTGACAGCGTCTCTGGAAACACCATATATTTT.

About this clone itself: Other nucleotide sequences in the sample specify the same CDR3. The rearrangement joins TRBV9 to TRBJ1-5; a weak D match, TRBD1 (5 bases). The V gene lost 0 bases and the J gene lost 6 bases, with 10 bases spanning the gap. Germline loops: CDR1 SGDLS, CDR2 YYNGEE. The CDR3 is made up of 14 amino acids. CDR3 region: CASSVDQGGQPQHF. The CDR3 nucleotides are TGTGCCAGCAGCGTAGACCAGGGAGGTCAGCCCCAGCATTTT.

As DNA, the CDR3 is TGTGCCAGCAGTTTATACAGGGTAACTGAAGCTTTCTTT. It yields the protein CASSLYRVTEAFF. This chain joins TRBV28 and TRBJ1-1, with a possible D match to TRBD1 (6 bases). The CDR3 sequence is 13 residues long. Germline V lookup: CDR1 MDHEN, CDR2 SYDVKM. The V and J ends lost 1 base and 5 bases respectively, with 8 bases between them.

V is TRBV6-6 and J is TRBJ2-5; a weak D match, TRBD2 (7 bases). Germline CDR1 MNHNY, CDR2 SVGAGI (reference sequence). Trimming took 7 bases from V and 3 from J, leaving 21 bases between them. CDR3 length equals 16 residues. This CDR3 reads CASTHGAGAWEETQYF. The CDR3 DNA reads TGTGCCAGCACCCACGGGGCGGGGGCCTGGGAAGAGACCCAGTACTTC.

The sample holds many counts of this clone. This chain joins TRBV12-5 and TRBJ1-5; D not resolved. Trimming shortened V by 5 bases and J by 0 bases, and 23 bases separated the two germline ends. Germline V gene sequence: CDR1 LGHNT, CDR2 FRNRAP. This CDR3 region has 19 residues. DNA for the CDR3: TGTGCTAGTGGTCAAATGTCGGGTCTCCACTTCGATAGCAATCAGCCCCAGCATTTT. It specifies CASGQMSGLHFDSNQPQHF.

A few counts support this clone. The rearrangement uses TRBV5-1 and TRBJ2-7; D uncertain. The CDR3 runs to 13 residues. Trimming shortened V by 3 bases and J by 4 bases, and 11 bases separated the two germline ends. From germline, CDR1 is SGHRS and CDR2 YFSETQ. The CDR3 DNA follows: TGCGCCAGCAGCTCTTTGACGGAGTACGAGCAGTACTTC. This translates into CASSSLTEYEQYF.

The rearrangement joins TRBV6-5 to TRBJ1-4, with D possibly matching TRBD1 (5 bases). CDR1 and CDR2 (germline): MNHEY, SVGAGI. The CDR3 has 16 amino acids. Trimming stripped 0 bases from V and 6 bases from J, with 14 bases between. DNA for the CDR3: TGTGCCAGCAGTTACTCGTGGGGGGAGGTTGATGAAAAACTGTTTTTT. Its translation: CASSYSWGEVDEKLFF.

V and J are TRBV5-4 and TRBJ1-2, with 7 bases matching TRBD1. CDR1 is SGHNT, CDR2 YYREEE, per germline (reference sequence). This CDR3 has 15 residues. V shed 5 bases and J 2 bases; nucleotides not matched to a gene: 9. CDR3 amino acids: CASRPLDRDNYGYTF. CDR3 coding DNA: TGTGCCAGCAGACCCTTAGACAGGGACAACTATGGCTACACCTTC. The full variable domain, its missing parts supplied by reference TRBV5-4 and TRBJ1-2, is ETGVTQSPTHLIKTRGQQVTLRCSSQSGHNTVSWYQQALGQGPQFIFQYYREEENGRGNFPPRFSGLQFPNYSSELNVNALELDDSALYLCASRPLDRDNYGYTFGSGTRLTVV.

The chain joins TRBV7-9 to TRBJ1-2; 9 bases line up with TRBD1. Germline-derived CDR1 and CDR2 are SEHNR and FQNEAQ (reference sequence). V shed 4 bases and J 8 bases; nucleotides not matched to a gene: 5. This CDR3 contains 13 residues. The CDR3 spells CASSYMTGGGYTF. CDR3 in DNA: TGTGCCAGCAGCTATATGACAGGGGGAGGCTACACCTTC.

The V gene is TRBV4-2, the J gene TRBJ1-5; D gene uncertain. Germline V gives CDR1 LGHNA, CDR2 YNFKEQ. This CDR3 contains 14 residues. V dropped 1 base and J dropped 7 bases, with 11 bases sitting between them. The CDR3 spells CASSQGESAQPQHF. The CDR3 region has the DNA TGTGCCAGCAGCCAAGGGGAGTCTGCGCAGCCCCAGCATTTT.

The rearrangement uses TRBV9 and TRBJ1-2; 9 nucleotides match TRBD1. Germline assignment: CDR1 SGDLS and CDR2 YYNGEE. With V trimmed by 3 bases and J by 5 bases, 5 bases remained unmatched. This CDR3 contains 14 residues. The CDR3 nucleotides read TGTGCCAGCAGCGCACCGGGACAGGGTTATGGCTACACCTTC. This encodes CASSAPGQGYGYTF.

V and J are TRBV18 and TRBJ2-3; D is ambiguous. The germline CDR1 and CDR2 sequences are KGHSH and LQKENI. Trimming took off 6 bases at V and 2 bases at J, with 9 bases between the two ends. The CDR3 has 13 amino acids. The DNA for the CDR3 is TGTGCCAGCTCTCTCGTTGTCACAGATACGCAGTATTTT. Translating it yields CASSLVVTDTQYF.

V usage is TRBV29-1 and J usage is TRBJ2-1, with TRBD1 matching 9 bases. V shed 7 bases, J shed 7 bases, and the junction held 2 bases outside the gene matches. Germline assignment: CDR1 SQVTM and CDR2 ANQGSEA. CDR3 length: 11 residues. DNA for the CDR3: TGCAGCGCGGACAGGGGTAATGAGCAGTTCTTC. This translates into CSADRGNEQFF.

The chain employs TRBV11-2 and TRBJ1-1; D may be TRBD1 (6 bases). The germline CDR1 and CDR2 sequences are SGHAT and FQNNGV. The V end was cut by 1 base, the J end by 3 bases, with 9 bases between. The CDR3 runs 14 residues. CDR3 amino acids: CASSLVQGYTEAFF. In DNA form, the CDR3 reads TGTGCCAGCAGCTTAGTACAGGGTTACACTGAAGCTTTCTTT.

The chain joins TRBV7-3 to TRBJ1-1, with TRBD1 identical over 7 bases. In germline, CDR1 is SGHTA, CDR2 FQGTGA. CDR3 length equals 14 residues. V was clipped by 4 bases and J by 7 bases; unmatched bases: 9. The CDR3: CASSSDRVRGEAFF. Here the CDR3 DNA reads TGTGCCAGCAGCTCTGACAGGGTCAGGGGTGAAGCTTTCTTT.

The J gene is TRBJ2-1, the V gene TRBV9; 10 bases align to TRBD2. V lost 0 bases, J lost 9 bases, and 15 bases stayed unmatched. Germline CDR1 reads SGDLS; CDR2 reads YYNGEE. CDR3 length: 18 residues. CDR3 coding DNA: TGTGCCAGCAGCGTAGCCCCTTCTCTAAGCGGGGGGGTAGTTGAGCAGTTCTTC. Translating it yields CASSVAPSLSGGVVEQFF. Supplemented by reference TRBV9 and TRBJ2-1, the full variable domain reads DSGVTQTPKHLITATGQRVTLRCSPRSGDLSVYWYQQSLDQGLQFLIQYYNGEERAKGNILERFSAQQFPDLHSELNLSSLELGDSALYFCASSVAPSLSGGVVEQFFGPGTRLTVL.

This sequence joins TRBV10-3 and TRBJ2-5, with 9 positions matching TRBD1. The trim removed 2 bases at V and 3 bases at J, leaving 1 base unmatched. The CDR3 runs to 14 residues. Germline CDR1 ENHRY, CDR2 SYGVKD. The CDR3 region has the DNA TGTGCCATCAGTGAGAGGACAGGGGAAGAGACCCAGTACTTC. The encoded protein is CAISERTGEETQYF.

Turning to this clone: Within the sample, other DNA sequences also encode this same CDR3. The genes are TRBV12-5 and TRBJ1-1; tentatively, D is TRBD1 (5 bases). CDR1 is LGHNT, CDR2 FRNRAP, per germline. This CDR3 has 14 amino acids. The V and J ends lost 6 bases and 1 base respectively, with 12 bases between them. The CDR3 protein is CASGLREGNTEAFF. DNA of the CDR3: TGTGCTAGTGGCCTCAGGGAAGGGAACACTGAAGCTTTCTTT.

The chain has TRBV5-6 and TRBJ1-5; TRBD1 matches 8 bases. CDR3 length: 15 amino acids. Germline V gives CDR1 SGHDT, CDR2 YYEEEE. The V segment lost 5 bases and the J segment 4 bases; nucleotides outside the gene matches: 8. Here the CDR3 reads CASSDGRGRNQPQHF. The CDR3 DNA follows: TGTGCCAGCAGTGACGGCAGGGGGCGGAATCAGCCCCAGCATTTT.

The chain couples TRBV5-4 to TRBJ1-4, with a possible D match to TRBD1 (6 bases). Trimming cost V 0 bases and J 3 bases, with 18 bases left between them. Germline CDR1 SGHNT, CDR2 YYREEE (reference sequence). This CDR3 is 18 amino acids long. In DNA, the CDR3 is TGTGCCAGCAGCTTGGTTCGCGGGGGCCGGTCCTCTAATGAAAAACTGTTTTTT. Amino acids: CASSLVRGGRSSNEKLFF.

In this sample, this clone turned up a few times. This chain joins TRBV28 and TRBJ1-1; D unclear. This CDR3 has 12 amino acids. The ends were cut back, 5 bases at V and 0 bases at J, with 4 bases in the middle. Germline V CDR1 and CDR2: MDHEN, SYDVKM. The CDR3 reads CASSVMNTEAFF. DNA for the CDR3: TGTGCCAGCAGTGTTATGAACACTGAAGCTTTCTTT. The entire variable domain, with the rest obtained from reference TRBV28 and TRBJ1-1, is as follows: DVKVTQSSRYLVKRTGEKVFLECVQDMDHENMFWYRQDPGLGLRLIYFSYDVKMKEKGDIPEGYSVSREKKERFSLILESASTNQTSMYLCASSVMNTEAFFGQGTRLTVV.